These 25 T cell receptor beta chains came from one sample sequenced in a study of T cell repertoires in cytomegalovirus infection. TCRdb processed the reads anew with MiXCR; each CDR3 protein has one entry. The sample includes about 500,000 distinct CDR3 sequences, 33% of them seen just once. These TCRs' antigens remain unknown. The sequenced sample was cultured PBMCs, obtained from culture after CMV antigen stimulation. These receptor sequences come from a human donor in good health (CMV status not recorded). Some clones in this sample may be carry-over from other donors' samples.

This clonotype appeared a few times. This CDR3 is CASSMGTSGSSYEQYF. The CDR3 nucleotides read TGTGCCAGTAGTATGGGGACTAGCGGGAGCTCCTACGAGCAGTACTTC. This rearrangement joins TRBV19 to TRBJ2-7; 14 bases map to TRBD2. J was trimmed by 0 bases and V by 3 bases; bases with no gene match: 1. This CDR3 contains 16 residues. CDR1 and CDR2 (germline): LNHDA, SQIVND (reference sequence).

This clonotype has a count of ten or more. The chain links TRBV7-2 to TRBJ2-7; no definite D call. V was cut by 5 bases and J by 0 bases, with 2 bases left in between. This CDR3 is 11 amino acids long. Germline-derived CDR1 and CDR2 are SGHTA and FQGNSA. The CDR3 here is CASSISYEQYF. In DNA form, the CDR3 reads TGTGCCAGCAGCATCTCCTACGAGCAGTACTTC.

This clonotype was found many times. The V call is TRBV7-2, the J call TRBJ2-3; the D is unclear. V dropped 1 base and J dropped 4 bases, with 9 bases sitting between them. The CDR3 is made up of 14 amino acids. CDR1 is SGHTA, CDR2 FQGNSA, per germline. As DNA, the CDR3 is TGTGCCAGCAGCTTAGGGTCAATTGCAGATACGCAGTATTTT. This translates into CASSLGSIADTQYF.

As DNA, the CDR3 is TGTGCCATCAGTGAGGATCCCCTAGCCAAAAACATTCAGTACTTC. Residues: CAISEDPLAKNIQYF. The chain combines TRBV10-3 with TRBJ2-4; D is unclear. This CDR3 is 15 amino acids long. V was cut by 2 bases and J by 0 bases, with 8 bases left in between. CDR1 is ENHRY and CDR2 is SYGVKD in the germline V gene.

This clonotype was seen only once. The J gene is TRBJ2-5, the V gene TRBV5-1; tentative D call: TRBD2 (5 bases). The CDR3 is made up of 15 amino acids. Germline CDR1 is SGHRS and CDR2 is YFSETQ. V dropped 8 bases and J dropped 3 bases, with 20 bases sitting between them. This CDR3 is CASSLLGPEEETQYF. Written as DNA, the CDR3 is TGCGCCAGTAGCCTGCTTGGCCCGGAGGAAGAGACCCAGTACTTC.

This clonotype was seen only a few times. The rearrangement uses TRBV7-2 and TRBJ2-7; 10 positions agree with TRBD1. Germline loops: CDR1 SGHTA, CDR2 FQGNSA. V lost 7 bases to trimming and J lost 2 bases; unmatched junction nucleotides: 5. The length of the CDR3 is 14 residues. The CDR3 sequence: CASNRDRGPYEQYF. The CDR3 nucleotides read TGTGCCAGCAACCGGGACAGGGGTCCCTACGAGCAGTACTTC.

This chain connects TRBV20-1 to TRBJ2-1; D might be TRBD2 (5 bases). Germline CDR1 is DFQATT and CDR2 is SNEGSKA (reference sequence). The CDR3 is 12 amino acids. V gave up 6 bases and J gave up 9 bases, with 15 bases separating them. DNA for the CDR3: TGCAGTGCCCCTGGTGGCCGGGGTGAGCAGTTCTTC. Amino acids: CSAPGGRGEQFF.

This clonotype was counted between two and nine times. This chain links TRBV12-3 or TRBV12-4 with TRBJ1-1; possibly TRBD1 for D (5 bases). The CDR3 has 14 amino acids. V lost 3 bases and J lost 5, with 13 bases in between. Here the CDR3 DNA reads TGTGCCAGCAGTTTCAAATCAGGGTGGACTGAAGCTTTCTTT. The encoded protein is CASSFKSGWTEAFF.

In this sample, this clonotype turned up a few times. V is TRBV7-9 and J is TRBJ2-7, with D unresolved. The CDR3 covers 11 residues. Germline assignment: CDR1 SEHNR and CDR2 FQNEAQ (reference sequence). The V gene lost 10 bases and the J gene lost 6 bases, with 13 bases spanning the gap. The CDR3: CATSGGREQYV. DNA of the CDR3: TGTGCCACCTCCGGCGGTCGCGAGCAGTACGTC.

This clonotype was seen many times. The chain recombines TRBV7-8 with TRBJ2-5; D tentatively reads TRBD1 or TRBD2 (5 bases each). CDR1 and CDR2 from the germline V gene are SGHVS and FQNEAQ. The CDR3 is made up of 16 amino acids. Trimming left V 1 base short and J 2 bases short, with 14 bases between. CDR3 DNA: TGTGCCAGCAGCTTAGGGCCGACGGGGCTACAAGAGACCCAGTACTTC. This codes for CASSLGPTGLQETQYF.

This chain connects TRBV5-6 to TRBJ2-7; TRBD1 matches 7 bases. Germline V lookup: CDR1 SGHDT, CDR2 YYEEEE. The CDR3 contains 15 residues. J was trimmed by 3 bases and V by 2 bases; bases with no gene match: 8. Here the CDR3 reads CASSFATGNSYEQYF. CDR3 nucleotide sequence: TGTGCCAGCAGCTTCGCGACAGGGAATAGCTACGAGCAGTACTTC. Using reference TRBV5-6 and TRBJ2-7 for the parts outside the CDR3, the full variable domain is DAGVTQSPTHLIKTRGQQVTLRCSPKSGHDTVSWYQQALGQGPQFIFQYYEEEERQRGNFPDRFSGHQFPNYSSELNVNALLLGDSALYLCASSFATGNSYEQYFGPGTRLTVT.

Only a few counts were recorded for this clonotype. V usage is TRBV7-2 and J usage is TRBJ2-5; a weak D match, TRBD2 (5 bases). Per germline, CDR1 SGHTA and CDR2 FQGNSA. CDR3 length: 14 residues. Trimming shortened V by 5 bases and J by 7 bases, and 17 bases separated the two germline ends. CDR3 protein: CASSLDFGGRTQYF. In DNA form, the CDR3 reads TGTGCCAGCAGCCTCGATTTTGGCGGGCGGACCCAGTACTTC.

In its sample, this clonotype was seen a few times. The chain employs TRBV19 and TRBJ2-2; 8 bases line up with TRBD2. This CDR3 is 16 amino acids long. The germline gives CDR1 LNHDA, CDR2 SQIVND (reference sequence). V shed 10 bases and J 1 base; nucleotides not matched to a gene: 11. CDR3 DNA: TGTGCCACACAACTAGCGGCAGCTGTGAACACCGGGGAGCTGTTTTTT. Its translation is CATQLAAAVNTGELFF.

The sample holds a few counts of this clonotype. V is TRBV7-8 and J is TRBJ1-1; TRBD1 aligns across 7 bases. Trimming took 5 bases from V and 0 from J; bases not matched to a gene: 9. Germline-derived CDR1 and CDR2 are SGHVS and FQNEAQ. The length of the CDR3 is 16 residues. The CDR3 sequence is CASSRRDSPLNTEAFF. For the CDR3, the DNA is TGTGCCAGCAGCCGACGGGACAGCCCTTTGAACACTGAAGCTTTCTTT. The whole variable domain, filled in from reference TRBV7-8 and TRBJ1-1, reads GAGVSQSPRYKVAKRGQDVALRCDPISGHVSLFWYQQALGQGPEFLTYFQNEAQLDKSGLPSDRFFAERPEGSVSTLKIQRTQQEDSAVYLCASSRRDSPLNTEAFFGQGTRLTVV.

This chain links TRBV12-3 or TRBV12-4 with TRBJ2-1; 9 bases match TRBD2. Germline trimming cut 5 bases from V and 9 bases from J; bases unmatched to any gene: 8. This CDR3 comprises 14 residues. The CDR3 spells CASSRTSDRAEQFF. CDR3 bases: TGTGCCAGCAGTCGGACTAGCGATCGGGCTGAGCAGTTCTTC.

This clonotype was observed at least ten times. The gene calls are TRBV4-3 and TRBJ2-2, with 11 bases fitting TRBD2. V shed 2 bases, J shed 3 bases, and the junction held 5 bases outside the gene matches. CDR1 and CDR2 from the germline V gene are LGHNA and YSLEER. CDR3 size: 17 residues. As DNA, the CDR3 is TGCGCCAGCAGCCAAAATTTACTAGCGGGGGACACCGGGGAGCTGTTTTTT. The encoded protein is CASSQNLLAGDTGELFF.

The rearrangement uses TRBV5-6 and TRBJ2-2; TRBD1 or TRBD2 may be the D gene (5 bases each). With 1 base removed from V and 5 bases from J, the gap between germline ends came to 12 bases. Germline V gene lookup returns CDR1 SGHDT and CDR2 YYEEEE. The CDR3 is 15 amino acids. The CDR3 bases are TGTGCCAGCAGCTTGCCCGGGACCCTAACCGGGGAGCTGTTTTTT. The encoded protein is CASSLPGTLTGELFF.

The CDR3 nucleotides are TGTGCCAGCAGGGCAGGAGCCTATGGCTACACCTTC. Translated: CASRAGAYGYTF. The V call is TRBV28, the J call TRBJ1-2; D is ambiguous. Per the germline V gene, CDR1 is MDHEN and CDR2 is SYDVKM. CDR3 size: 12 residues. Trimming left V 6 bases short and J 4 bases short, with 9 bases between.

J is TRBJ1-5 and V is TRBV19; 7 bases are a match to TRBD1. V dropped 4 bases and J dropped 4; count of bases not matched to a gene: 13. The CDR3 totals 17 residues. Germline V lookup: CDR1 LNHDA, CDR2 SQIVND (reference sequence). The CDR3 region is CASSTLKWDSPNQPQHF. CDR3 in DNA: TGTGCCAGTAGTACGCTGAAGTGGGACAGCCCTAATCAGCCCCAGCATTTT.

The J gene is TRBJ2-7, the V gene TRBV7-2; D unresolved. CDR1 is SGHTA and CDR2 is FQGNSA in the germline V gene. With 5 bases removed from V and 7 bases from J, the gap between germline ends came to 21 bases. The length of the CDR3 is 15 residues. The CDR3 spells CASSNYGRSTREQYF. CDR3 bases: TGTGCCAGCAGCAATTATGGACGCTCTACGCGGGAGCAGTACTTC. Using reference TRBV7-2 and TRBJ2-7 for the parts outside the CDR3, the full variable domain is GAGVSQSPSNKVTEKGKDVELRCDPISGHTALYWYRQSLGQGLEFLIYFQGNSAPDKSGLPSDRFSAERTGGSVSTLTIQRTQQEDSAVYLCASSNYGRSTREQYFGPGTRLTVT.

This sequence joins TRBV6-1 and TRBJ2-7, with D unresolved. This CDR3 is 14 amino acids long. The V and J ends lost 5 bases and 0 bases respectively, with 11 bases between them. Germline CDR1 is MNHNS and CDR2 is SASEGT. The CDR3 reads CASSYLTSSYEQYF. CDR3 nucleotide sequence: TGTGCCAGCAGTTACCTAACGAGCTCCTACGAGCAGTACTTC.

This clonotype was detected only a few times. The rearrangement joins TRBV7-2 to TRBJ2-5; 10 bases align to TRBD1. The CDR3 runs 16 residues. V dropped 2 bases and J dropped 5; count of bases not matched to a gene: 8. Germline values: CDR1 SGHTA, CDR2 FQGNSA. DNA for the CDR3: TGTGCCAGCAGCTTATCTGGGACAGGGGCAAGCGAGACCCAGTACTTC. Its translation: CASSLSGTGASETQYF.

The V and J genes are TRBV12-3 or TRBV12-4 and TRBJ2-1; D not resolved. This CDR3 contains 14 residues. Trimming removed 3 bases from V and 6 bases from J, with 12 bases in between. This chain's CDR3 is CASSFRLGLNEQFF. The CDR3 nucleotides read TGTGCCAGCAGTTTTCGGTTAGGGCTCAATGAGCAGTTCTTC.

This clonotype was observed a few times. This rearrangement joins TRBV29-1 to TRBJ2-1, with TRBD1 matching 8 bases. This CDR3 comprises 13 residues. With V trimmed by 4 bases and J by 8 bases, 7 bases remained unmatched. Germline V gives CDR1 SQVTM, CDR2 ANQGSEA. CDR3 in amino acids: CSVGQGIYDEQFF. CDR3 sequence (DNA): TGCAGCGTTGGACAGGGGATTTATGATGAGCAGTTCTTC.

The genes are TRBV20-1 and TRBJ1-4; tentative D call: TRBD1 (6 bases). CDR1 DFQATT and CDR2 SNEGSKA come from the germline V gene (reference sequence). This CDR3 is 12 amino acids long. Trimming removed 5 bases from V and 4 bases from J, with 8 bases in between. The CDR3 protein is CSAPRGNEKLFF. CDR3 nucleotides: TGCAGTGCTCCCAGGGGTAATGAAAAACTGTTTTTT.